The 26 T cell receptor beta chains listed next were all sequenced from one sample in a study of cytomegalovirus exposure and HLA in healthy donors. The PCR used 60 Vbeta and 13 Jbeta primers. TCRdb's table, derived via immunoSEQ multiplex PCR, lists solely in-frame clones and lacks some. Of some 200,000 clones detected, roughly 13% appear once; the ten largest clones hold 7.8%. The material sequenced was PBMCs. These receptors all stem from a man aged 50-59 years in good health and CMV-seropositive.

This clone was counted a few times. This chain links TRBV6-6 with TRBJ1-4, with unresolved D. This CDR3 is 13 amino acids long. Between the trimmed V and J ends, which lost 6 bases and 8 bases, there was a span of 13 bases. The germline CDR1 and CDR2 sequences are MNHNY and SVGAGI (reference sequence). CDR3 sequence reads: CASSGGKKEKLFF. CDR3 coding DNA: TGTGCCAGCAGCGGTGGTAAGAAAGAAAAACTGTTTTTT.

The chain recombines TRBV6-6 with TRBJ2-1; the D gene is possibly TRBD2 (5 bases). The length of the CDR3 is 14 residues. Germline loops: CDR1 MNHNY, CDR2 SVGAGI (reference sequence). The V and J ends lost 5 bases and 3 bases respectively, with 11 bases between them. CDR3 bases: TGTGCCAGCAGTGGCCGAGGGAACTACAATGAGCAGTTCTTC. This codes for CASSGRGNYNEQFF.

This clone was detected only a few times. The CDR3 nucleotides read TGTGCCATCAGCGCTATAATGGACAGTCAAGCCGCCGGGGAGCTGTTTTTT. As protein: CAISAIMDSQAAGELFF. This chain joins TRBV10-3 and TRBJ2-2, with D perhaps matching TRBD1 (6 bases). V was clipped by 6 bases and J by 6 bases, with 23 bases between them. In germline, CDR1 is ENHRY, CDR2 SYGVKD. This CDR3 comprises 17 residues.

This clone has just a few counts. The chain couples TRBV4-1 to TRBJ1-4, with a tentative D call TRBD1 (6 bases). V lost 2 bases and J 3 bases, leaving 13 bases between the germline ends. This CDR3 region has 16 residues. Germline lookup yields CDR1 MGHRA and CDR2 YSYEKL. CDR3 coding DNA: TGCGCCAGCAGCCAATTCTACAGGGAGTCTAATGAAAAACTGTTTTTT. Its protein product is CASSQFYRESNEKLFF.

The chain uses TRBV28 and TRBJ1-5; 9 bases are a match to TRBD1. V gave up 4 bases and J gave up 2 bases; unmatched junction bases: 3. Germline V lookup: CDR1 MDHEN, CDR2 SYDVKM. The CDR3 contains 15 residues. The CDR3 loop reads CASSYRDRGNQPQHF. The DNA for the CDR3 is TGTGCCAGCAGTTACCGGGACAGGGGCAATCAGCCCCAGCATTTT.

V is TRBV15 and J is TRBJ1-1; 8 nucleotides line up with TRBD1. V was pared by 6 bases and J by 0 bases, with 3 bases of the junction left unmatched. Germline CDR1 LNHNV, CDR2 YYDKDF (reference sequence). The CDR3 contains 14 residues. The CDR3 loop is CATSAGQVNTEAFF. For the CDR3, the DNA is TGTGCCACCAGTGCGGGACAGGTGAACACTGAAGCTTTCTTT. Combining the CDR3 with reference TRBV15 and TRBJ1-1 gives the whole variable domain DAMVIQNPRYQVTQFGKPVTLSCSQTLNHNVMYWYQQKSSQAPKLLFHYYDKDFNNEADTPDNFQSRRPNTSFCFLDIRSPGLGDTAMYLCATSAGQVNTEAFFGQGTRLTVV.

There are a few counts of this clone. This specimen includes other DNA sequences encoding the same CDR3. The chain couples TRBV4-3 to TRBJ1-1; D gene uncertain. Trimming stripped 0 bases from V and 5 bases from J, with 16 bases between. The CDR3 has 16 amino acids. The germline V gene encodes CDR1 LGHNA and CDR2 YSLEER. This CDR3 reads CASSQDHLKGGTEAFF. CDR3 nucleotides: TGCGCCAGCAGCCAAGATCATTTAAAGGGCGGGACTGAAGCTTTCTTT.

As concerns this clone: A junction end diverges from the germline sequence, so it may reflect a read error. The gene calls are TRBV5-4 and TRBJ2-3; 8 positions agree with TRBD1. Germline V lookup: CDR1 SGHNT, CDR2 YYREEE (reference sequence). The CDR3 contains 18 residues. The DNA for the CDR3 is TGTGCCAGCAGATTGGGGTCCCAGGGGGCCGGTGGCACAGATACGCAGTATTTT. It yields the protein CASRLGSQGAGGTDTQYF.

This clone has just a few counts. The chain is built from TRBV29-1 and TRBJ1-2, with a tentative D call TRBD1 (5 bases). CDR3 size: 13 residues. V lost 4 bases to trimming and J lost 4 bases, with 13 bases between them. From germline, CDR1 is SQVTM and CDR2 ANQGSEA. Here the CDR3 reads CSVGGGVGYGYTF. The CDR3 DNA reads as TGCAGCGTTGGGGGAGGGGTAGGCTATGGCTACACCTTC.

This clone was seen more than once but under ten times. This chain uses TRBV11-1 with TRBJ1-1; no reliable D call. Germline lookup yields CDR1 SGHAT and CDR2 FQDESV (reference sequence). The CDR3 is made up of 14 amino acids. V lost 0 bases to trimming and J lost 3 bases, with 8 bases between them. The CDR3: CASSLAQLDTEAFF. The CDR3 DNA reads TGTGCCAGCAGCTTAGCCCAACTGGACACTGAAGCTTTCTTT.

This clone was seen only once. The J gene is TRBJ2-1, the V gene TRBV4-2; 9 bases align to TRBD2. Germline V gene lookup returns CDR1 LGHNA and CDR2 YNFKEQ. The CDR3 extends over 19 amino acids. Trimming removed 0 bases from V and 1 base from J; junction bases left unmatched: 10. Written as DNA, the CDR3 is TGTGCCAGCAGCCAAGATGGGTTGCGGGGGGGCGGGTCCTACAATGAGCAGTTCTTC. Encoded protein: CASSQDGLRGGGSYNEQFF.

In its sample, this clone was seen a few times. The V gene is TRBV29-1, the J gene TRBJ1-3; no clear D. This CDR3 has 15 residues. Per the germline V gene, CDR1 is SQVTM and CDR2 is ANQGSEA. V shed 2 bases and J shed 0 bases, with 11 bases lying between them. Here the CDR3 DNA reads TGCAGCGTTGAACGCGGAGGAACCTCTGGAAACACCATATATTTT. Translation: CSVERGGTSGNTIYF.

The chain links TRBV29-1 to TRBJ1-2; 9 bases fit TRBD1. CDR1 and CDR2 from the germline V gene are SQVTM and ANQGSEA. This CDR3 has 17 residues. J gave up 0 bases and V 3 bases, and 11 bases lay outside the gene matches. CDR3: CSVDLRDRENANYGYTF. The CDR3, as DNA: TGCAGCGTTGACCTCCGGGACAGGGAGAATGCTAACTATGGCTACACCTTC. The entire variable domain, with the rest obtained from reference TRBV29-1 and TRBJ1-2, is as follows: SAVISQKPSRDICQRGTSLTIQCQVDSQVTMMFWYRQQPGQSLTLIATANQGSEATYESGFVIDKFPISRPNLTFSTLTVSNMSPEDSSIYLCSVDLRDRENANYGYTFGSGTRLTVV.

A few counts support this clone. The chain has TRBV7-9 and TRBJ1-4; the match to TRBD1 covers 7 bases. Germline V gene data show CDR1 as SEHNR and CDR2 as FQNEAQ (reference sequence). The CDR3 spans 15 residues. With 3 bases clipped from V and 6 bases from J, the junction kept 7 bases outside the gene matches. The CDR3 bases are TGTGCCAGCAGCTTGAATGGGCAGGGGGATGAAAAACTGTTTTTT. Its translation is CASSLNGQGDEKLFF.

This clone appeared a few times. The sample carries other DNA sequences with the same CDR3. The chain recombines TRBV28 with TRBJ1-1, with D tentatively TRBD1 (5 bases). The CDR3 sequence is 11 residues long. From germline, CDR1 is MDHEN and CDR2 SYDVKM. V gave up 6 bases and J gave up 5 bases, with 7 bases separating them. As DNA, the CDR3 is TGTGCCAGCAGCAGGGCGACTGAAGCTTTCTTT. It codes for CASSRATEAFF.

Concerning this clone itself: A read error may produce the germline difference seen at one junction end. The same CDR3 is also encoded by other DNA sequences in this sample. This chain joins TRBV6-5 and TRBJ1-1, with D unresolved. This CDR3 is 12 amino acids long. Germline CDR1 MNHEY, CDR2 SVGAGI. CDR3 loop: CASSTENTEAFF. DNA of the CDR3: TGTGCCAGCAGCACAGAGAACACCGAAGCTTTCTTT.

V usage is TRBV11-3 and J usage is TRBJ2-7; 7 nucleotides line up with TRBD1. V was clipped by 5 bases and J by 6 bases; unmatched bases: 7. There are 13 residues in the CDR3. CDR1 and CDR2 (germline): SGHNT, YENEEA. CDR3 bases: TGTGCCAGCAGCAGAACACAGGGGTCCGAGCAGTACTTC. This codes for CASSRTQGSEQYF.

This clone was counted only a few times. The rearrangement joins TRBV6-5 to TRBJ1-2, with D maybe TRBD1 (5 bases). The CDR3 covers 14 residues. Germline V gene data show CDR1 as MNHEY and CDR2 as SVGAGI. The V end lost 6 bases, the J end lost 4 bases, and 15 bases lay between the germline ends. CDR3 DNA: TGTGCCAGCAGCCGCCCGGGGGTCGGCTATGGCTACACCTTC. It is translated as CASSRPGVGYGYTF.

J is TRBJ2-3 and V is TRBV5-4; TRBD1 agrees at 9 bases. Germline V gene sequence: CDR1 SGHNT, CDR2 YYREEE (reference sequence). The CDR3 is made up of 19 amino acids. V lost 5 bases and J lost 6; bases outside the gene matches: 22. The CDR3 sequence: CASSPRTGAAFRFEDTQYF. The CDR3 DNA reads TGTGCCAGCAGTCCTCGGACAGGGGCGGCGTTCCGATTTGAGGATACGCAGTATTTT.

The CDR3: CASRVEGTGLNYGYTF. The DNA of the CDR3 is TGTGCCAGCAGGGTTGAAGGGACAGGACTTAACTATGGCTACACCTTC. The gene calls are TRBV5-4 and TRBJ1-2, with TRBD1 matching over 8 bases. J was trimmed by 1 base and V by 5 bases; bases with no gene match: 10. From germline, CDR1 is SGHNT and CDR2 YYREEE (reference sequence). This CDR3 contains 16 residues. The full variable domain, completed using reference TRBV5-4 and TRBJ1-2, is ETGVTQSPTHLIKTRGQQVTLRCSSQSGHNTVSWYQQALGQGPQFIFQYYREEENGRGNFPPRFSGLQFPNYSSELNVNALELDDSALYLCASRVEGTGLNYGYTFGSGTRLTVV.

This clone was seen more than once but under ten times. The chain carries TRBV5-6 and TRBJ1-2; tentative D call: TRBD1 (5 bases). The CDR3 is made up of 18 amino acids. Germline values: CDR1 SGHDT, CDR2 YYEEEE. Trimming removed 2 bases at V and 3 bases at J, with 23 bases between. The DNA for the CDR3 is TGTGCCAGCAGCTTTGAACCCTCAGGGTTCAGTAACTACTATGGCTACACCTTC. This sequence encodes CASSFEPSGFSNYYGYTF.

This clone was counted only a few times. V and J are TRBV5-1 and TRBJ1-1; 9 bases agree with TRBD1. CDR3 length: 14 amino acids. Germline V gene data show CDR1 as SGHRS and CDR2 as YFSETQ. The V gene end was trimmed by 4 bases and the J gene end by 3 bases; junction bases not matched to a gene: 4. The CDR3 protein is CASSVTGGDTEAFF. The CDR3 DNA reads TGCGCCAGCAGCGTGACAGGGGGTGACACTGAAGCTTTCTTT. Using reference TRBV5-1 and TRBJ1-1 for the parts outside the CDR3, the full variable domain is KAGVTQTPRYLIKTRGQQVTLSCSPISGHRSVSWYQQTPGQGLQFLFEYFSETQRNKGNFPGRFSGRQFSNSRSEMNVSTLELGDSALYLCASSVTGGDTEAFFGQGTRLTVV.

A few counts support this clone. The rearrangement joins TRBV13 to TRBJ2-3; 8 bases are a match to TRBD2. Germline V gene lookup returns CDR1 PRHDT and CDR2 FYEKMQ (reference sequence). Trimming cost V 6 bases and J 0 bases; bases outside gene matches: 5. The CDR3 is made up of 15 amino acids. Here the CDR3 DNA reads TGTGCCAGCAGACGCGGGGGGTCTAGCACAGATACGCAGTATTTT. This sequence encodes CASRRGGSSTDTQYF.

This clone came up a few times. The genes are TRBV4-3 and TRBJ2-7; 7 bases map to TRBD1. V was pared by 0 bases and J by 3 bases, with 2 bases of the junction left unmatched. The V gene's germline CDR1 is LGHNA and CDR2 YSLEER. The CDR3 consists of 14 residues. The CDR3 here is CASSQEGQSYEQYF. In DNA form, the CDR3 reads TGCGCCAGCAGCCAAGAGGGACAGAGCTACGAGCAGTACTTC.

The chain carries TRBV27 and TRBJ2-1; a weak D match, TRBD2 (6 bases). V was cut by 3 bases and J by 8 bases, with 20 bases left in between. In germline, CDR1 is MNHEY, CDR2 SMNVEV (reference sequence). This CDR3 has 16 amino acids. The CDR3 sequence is CASSFRGGARGDEQFF. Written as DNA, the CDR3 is TGTGCCAGCAGTTTCCGGGGCGGGGCGAGGGGAGATGAGCAGTTCTTC.

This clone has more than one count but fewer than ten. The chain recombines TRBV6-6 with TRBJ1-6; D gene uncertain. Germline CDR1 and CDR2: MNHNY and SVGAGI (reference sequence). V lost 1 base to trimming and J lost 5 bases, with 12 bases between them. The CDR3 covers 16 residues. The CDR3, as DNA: TGTGCCAGCAGTTACTGGGTGGAGGTCGATAATTCACCCCTCCACTTT. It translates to CASSYWVEVDNSPLHF.